This TCR beta chain was observed in a study of T-cell memory formation after mild COVID-19. Study-wide points: Clones that shrank (day 15 to 85) were balanced CD4/CD8, whereas later expanders leaned CD4+.

A few counts support this clonotype. Antigen unknown. The CDR3 consists of 15 residues. Germline trimming cut 5 bases from V and 1 base from J; bases unmatched to any gene: 3. Germline CDR1 is SGHNT and CDR2 is YENEEA. TCRdb passed the 5' RACE reads through MiXCR, listing each CDR3 protein once. There are some 440,000 distinct CDR3 sequences in the sample; approximately 23% occur only once, and 9.5% to 15% lies in the top ten. This rearrangement joins TRBV11-3 to TRBJ2-2, with 8 bases lining up with TRBD1. The sequencing sample was made of PBMCs or a T cell subset sorted from them (not recorded which). This TCR was sampled from an adult woman who had mild COVID-19 (a few samples of this study predate the infection). Cell type and time point are not known. The CDR3: CASSKGQVNTGELFF. CDR3 bases: TGTGCCAGCAGCAAGGGACAGGTGAACACCGGGGAGCTGTTTTTT.